The 5 T cell receptor beta chains in this list originate from one sample, sequenced in a study of identical twins. TCRdb reanalysed the 5' RACE reads using MiXCR and keeps one entry per CDR3 protein. Among some 590,000 distinct CDR3 sequences listed, over 8.5% were seen once. These data were also filed under a second study, of yellow fever vaccine responses in identical twins.

Sequenced sample: PBMCs. These receptors were taken from a woman younger than 35 in good health.

A few counts support this clonotype. In DNA, the CDR3 is TGTGCCAGCAGCGTAAGGCAGGGTGACACCGGGGAGCTGTTTTTT. Amino acid sequence: CASSVRQGDTGELFF. V and J are TRBV9 and TRBJ2-2, with D possibly being TRBD1 (5 bases). The CDR3 spans 15 residues. Germline V lookup: CDR1 SGDLS, CDR2 YYNGEE. The V gene lost 1 base and the J gene lost 3 bases, with 10 bases spanning the gap. Full variable domain (rest looked up from reference TRBV9 and TRBJ2-2): DSGVTQTPKHLITATGQRVTLRCSPRSGDLSVYWYQQSLDQGLQFLIQYYNGEERAKGNILERFSAQQFPDLHSELNLSSLELGDSALYFCASSVRQGDTGELFFGEGSRLTVL.

This clonotype was counted only a few times. The chain combines TRBV20-1 with TRBJ2-7; TRBD1 or TRBD2 may be the D gene (5 bases each). Trimming stripped 3 bases from V and 3 bases from J, with 12 bases between. The CDR3 has 13 residues. Germline assignment: CDR1 DFQATT and CDR2 SNEGSKA (reference sequence). The CDR3, as DNA: TGCAGTGCTAGTGGGGGTGATCACTACGAGCAGTACTTC. It encodes CSASGGDHYEQYF.

This clonotype was seen many times. The rearrangement links TRBV5-1 to TRBJ2-3; D possibly uses TRBD1 or TRBD2 (5 bases each). V was shortened by 3 bases and J by 6 bases, with 14 bases between the two germline ends. Germline values: CDR1 SGHRS, CDR2 YFSETQ. This CDR3 is built from 14 residues. The CDR3 sequence: CASSSENWGDTQYF. In nucleotides, the CDR3 is TGCGCCAGCAGCTCGGAAAACTGGGGGGATACGCAGTATTTT.

At least ten counts were recorded for this clonotype. The chain uses TRBV4-1 and TRBJ2-4; possibly TRBD2 for D (7 bases). Trimming left V 0 bases short and J 0 bases short, with 18 bases between. This CDR3 is 19 amino acids long. Germline V gene lookup returns CDR1 MGHRA and CDR2 YSYEKL. In DNA, the CDR3 is TGCGCCAGCAGCCAAGAACTAGGGGGACTACTTCTAGCCAAAAACATTCAGTACTTC. Translated: CASSQELGGLLLAKNIQYF.

This clonotype was seen a handful of times. The chain joins TRBV20-1 to TRBJ1-1, with a possible D match to TRBD1 (6 bases). Germline CDR1 DFQATT, CDR2 SNEGSKA (reference sequence). Trimming removed 3 bases at V and 5 bases at J, with 19 bases between. This CDR3 contains 15 residues. CDR3 DNA sequence: TGCAGTGCTAGCGGGGGGGCGGGGGCGCGAACTGAAGCTTTCTTT. Translated, it gives CSASGGAGARTEAFF.